Below are 16 T cell receptor beta chains sequenced from a single sample in a study of cytomegalovirus exposure and HLA in healthy donors. The PCR used 60 Vbeta and 13 Jbeta primers. Data came from immunoSEQ multiplex PCR; TCRdb stores just in-frame clones and leaves some out. The table includes about 110,000 clones, 73% detected once. The specimen sequenced was PBMCs. The receptors derive from a woman in her thirties or forties in good health and CMV-seronegative.

The chain links TRBV11-2 to TRBJ1-6; weak D call: TRBD1 (6 bases). The CDR3 totals 15 residues. The germline V gene has CDR1 SGHAT and CDR2 FQNNGV. V was pared by 0 bases and J by 10 bases, with 13 bases between. CDR3: CASSLDGSGESPLHF. CDR3 DNA sequence: TGTGCCAGCAGCTTAGATGGTTCAGGGGAGTCACCCCTCCACTTT.

V is TRBV4-1 and J is TRBJ1-2, with D possibly matching TRBD1 (5 bases). The V end lost 2 bases, the J end lost 1 base, and 11 bases lay between the germline ends. From germline, CDR1 is MGHRA and CDR2 YSYEKL. The CDR3 has 15 amino acids. The CDR3 DNA reads as TGCGCCAGCAGCCAACAGGGTAATGGTAACTATGGCTACACCTTC. This sequence encodes CASSQQGNGNYGYTF.

The rearrangement uses TRBV7-8 and TRBJ2-4; maybe TRBD2 (7 bases). This CDR3 has 15 amino acids. Germline values: CDR1 SGHVS, CDR2 FQNEAQ. V was shortened by 2 bases and J by 1 base, with 9 bases between the two germline ends. Here the CDR3 DNA reads TGTGCCAGCAGCTTAAGGGGGGGGGCCAAAAACATTCAGTACTTC. Protein product: CASSLRGGAKNIQYF.

There are a few counts of this clone. The chain employs TRBV27 and TRBJ1-1; D possibly corresponds to TRBD1 (6 bases). Trimming cost V 9 bases and J 1 base, with 9 bases left between them. The CDR3 covers 12 residues. Germline CDR1 is MNHEY and CDR2 is SMNVEV (reference sequence). The CDR3 DNA follows: TGTGCCAGAGAGGACAGGAACACTGAAGCTTTCTTT. Residues: CAREDRNTEAFF.

V usage is TRBV4-3 and J usage is TRBJ2-2; TRBD1 might be the D (5 bases). The CDR3 spans 16 residues. Per germline, CDR1 LGHNA and CDR2 YSLEER. V was clipped by 1 base and J by 2 bases, with 11 bases between them. CDR3 DNA sequence: TGCGCCAGCAGCCAAGTGGGGCCGGTTAACACCGGGGAGCTGTTTTTT. This translates into CASSQVGPVNTGELFF.

The chain uses TRBV6-1 and TRBJ2-3; 8 bases match TRBD2. Trimming removed 5 bases from V and 5 bases from J; junction bases left unmatched: 9. Per the germline V gene, CDR1 is MNHNS and CDR2 is SASEGT. CDR3 size: 15 residues. The CDR3 DNA is TGTGCCAGCAGTTCGAGCGGGGGACCTGGAGATACGCAGTATTTT. It specifies CASSSSGGPGDTQYF.

V gene TRBV5-5 combines with J gene TRBJ1-5; D is possibly TRBD1 (5 bases). The CDR3 consists of 15 residues. V lost 2 bases and J lost 6, with 15 bases in between. CDR1 and CDR2 (germline): SGHKS, YYEKEE (reference sequence). CDR3 loop: CASSFGQGLGQPQHF. The CDR3 DNA is TGTGCCAGCAGCTTCGGGCAGGGTTTAGGTCAGCCCCAGCATTTT.

As concerns this clone: The sample carries other DNA sequences with the same CDR3. The gene calls are TRBV11-2 and TRBJ2-2; D may be TRBD2 (5 bases). CDR3 length: 14 amino acids. In germline, CDR1 is SGHAT, CDR2 FQNNGV. The V end was cut by 8 bases, the J end by 1 base, with 11 bases between. CDR3 in DNA: TGTGCCAGCTCTCGTCGGGGGAACACCGGGGAGCTGTTTTTT. As protein: CASSRRGNTGELFF.

The rearrangement joins TRBV7-2 to TRBJ1-2, with D possibly matching TRBD1 (5 bases). Trimming cost V 5 bases and J 4 bases, with 17 bases left between them. Germline-derived CDR1 and CDR2 are SGHTA and FQGNSA. CDR3 length: 15 amino acids. The CDR3 sequence: CASSLPTVILYGYTF. The CDR3 DNA reads as TGTGCCAGCAGCCTCCCGACAGTAATCCTCTATGGCTACACCTTC.

The chain combines TRBV9 with TRBJ2-1; 7 nucleotides match TRBD2. The CDR3 runs to 16 residues. Germline V lookup: CDR1 SGDLS, CDR2 YYNGEE. The V gene end was trimmed by 4 bases and the J gene end by 7 bases; junction bases not matched to a gene: 14. As DNA, the CDR3 is TGTGCCAGCAGCCCGTTCGTTGCGGGAGCTAGGAATGAGCAGTTCTTC. Protein: CASSPFVAGARNEQFF.

The chain is built from TRBV19 and TRBJ2-7; TRBD1 aligns across 12 bases. Germline-derived CDR1 and CDR2 are LNHDA and SQIVND (reference sequence). V shed 3 bases and J 4 bases; nucleotides not matched to a gene: 7. The CDR3 runs 16 residues. The CDR3: CASSITPGQGAYEQYF. Here the CDR3 DNA reads TGTGCCAGTAGTATCACCCCGGGACAGGGGGCTTACGAGCAGTACTTC. The whole variable domain, remainder taken from reference TRBV19 and TRBJ2-7, is DGGITQSPKYLFRKEGQNVTLSCEQNLNHDAMYWYRQDPGQGLRLIYYSQIVNDFQKGDIAEGYSVSREKKESFPLTVTSAQKNPTAFYLCASSITPGQGAYEQYFGPGTRLTVT.

In the case of this clone: Germline and junction disagree at one end, which may indicate a read error. The genes are TRBV7-6 and TRBJ2-5; D gene uncertain. The CDR3 consists of 11 residues. From germline, CDR1 is SGHVS and CDR2 FNYEAQ. CDR3 nucleotides: TGTGCCAGCAGCAAACAAGAGGCCCAGTACTTC. Protein product: CASSKQEAQYF.

The chain uses TRBV5-1 and TRBJ2-2; the D gene is possibly TRBD1 (6 bases). Germline CDR1 reads SGHRS; CDR2 reads YFSETQ. The CDR3 is 14 residues long. Trimming shortened V by 4 bases and J by 4 bases, and 11 bases separated the two germline ends. CDR3 sequence reads: CASSPAGATGELFF. The CDR3 DNA reads as TGCGCCAGCAGCCCTGCAGGGGCCACCGGGGAGCTGTTTTTT.

This clone turned up a few times. This rearrangement joins TRBV19 to TRBJ1-2; TRBD1 is a possible D gene (6 bases). The CDR3 sequence is 11 residues long. Germline CDR1 reads LNHDA; CDR2 reads SQIVND (reference sequence). Deletions cut 9 bases from V and 2 bases from J, with 7 bases between. The CDR3 DNA follows: TGTGCCAGCACAGGGAACTATGGCTACACCTTC. Protein sequence: CASTGNYGYTF.

This chain connects TRBV27 to TRBJ2-7, with 8 bases that match TRBD1. CDR1 is MNHEY and CDR2 is SMNVEV in the germline V gene (reference sequence). The CDR3 contains 14 residues. The junction had 8 bases not matched to a gene; V was cut back by 8 bases and J by 2 bases. The CDR3 DNA sequence: TGTGCCAGCCGTGTCGACAGGGGAACCTACGAGCAGTACTTC. Translating it yields CASRVDRGTYEQYF.

On this clone: One base away lies a much larger clone, so this may be a sequencing read error. The CDR3 reads CASSEGQTWGQYF. In DNA, the CDR3 is TGTGCCAGCAGTGAAGGACAGACTTGGGGGCAGTACTTC. This chain joins TRBV6-1 and TRBJ2-7; a weak D match, TRBD1 (5 bases). CDR1 MNHNS and CDR2 SASEGT come from the germline V gene. The CDR3 contains 13 residues. V dropped 1 base and J dropped 9 bases, with 13 bases sitting between them.